This T cell receptor (beta chain) was recorded in a study of blood T cell repertoires in COVID-19. Overall study: Samples of COVID-19 (acute and convalescent) were obtained from the United States, Italy and Spain. Nucleic acid was either cDNA or gDNA, and it came from T cells, B-cell-depleted T cells, or PBMCs.

Original methodology: Reference gene primers were amplified, and this amplification served to estimate nucleated cell counts. Clones were read by immunoSEQ multiplex PCR, and TCRdb kept only the in-frame ones, dropping some. V, J and clone size were drawn from that table, and D and trimming were deduced from the DNA. This table holds some 390,000 clones, over 75% found once. The germline V gene has CDR1 SGHAT and CDR2 FQDESV (reference sequence). The V gene lost 1 base and the J gene lost 3 bases, with 14 bases spanning the gap. The CDR3 contains 16 residues. This clone was counted a single time. Patients at the Seattle site were enrolled during active infection and followed longitudinally.

The specimen was peripheral blood. This chain uses TRBV11-1 with TRBJ2-3; perhaps TRBD2 as D (6 bases). This clonotype was obtained from a woman in her thirties or forties with COVID-19, enrolled during active disease. In DNA, the CDR3 is TGTGCCAGCAGCTTAGACCCGGTCGGGGGTACAGATACGCAGTATTTT. It codes for CASSLDPVGGTDTQYF.